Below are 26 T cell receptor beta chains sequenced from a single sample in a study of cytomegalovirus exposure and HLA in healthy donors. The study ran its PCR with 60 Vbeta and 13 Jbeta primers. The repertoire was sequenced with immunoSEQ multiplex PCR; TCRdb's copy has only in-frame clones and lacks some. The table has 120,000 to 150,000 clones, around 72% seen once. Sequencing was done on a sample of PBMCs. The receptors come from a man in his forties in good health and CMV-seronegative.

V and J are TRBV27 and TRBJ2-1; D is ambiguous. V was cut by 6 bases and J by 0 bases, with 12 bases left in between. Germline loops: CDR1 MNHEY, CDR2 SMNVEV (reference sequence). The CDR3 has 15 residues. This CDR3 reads CASSFGSSSYNEQFF. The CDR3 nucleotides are TGTGCCAGCAGCTTTGGTTCTAGCTCCTACAATGAGCAGTTCTTC.

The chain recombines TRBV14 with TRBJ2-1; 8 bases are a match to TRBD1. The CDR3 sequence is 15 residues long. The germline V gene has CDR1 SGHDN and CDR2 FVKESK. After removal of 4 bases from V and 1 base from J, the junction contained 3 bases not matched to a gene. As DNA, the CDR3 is TGTGCCAGCAGCCTCACAGGGGGATCCTACAATGAGCAGTTCTTC. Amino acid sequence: CASSLTGGSYNEQFF.

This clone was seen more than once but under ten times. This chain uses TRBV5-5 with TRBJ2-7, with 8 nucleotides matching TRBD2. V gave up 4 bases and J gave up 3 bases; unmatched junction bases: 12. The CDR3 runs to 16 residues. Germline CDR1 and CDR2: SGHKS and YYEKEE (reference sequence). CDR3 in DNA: TGTGCCAGCAGCCACCCGGGAGGGCTCAGTAACTACGAGCAGTACTTC. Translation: CASSHPGGLSNYEQYF.

In DNA, the CDR3 is TGTGCCACCAAGTTTGGGAGCTCCTACGAGCAGTACTTC. It translates to CATKFGSSYEQYF. The chain is built from TRBV10-3 and TRBJ2-7; D is possibly TRBD2 (5 bases). The CDR3 is 13 residues long. The germline V gene encodes CDR1 ENHRY and CDR2 SYGVKD. The germline V and J ends were trimmed by 10 bases and 0 bases, with 13 bases remaining between them.

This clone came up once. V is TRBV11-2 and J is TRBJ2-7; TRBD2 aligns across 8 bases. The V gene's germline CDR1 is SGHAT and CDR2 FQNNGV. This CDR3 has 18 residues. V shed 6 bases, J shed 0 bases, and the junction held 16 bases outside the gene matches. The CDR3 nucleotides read TGTGCCAGCAGTTACGCTCGGGCGCGGGGGGCCCGCTCCTACGAGCAGTACTTC. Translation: CASSYARARGARSYEQYF.

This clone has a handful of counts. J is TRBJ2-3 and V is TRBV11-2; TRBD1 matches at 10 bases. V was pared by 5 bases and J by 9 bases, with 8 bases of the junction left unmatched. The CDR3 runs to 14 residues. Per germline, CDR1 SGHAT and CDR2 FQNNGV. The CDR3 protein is CASSARRDRGTQYF. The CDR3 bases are TGTGCCAGCAGCGCCCGCCGGGACAGGGGAACGCAGTATTTT.

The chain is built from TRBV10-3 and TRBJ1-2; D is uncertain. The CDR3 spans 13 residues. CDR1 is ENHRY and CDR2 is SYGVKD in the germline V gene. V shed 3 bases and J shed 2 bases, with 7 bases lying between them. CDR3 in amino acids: CAISDPMNYGYTF. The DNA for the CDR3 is TGTGCCATCAGTGATCCCATGAACTATGGCTACACCTTC.

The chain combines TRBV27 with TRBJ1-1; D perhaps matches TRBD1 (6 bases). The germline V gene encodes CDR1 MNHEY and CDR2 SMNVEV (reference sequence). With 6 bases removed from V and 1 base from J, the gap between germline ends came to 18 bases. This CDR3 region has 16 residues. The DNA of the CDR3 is TGTGCCAGCAGCCCAAGCCGACAGGCTCAGAACACTGAAGCTTTCTTT. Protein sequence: CASSPSRQAQNTEAFF.

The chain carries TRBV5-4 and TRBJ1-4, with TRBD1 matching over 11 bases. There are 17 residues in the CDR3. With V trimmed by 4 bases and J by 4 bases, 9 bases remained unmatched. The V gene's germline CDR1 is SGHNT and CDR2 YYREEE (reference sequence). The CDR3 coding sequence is TGTGCCAGCAGCCCCCCGGGACAGGGGGACCTTAATGAAAAACTGTTTTTT. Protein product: CASSPPGQGDLNEKLFF.

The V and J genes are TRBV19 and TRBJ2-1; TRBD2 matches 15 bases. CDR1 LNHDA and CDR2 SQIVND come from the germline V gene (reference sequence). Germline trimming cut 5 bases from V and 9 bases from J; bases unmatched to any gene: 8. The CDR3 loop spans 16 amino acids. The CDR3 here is CASSLGLAGGVGEQFF. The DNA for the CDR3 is TGTGCCAGTAGTTTAGGACTAGCGGGGGGGGTGGGTGAGCAGTTCTTC.

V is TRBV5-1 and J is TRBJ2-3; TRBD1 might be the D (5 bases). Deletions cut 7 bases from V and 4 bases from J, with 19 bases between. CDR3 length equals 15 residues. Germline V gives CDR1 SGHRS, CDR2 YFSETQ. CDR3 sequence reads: CASATEDIQADTQYF. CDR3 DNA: TGCGCCAGCGCGACCGAGGACATCCAAGCAGATACGCAGTATTTT.

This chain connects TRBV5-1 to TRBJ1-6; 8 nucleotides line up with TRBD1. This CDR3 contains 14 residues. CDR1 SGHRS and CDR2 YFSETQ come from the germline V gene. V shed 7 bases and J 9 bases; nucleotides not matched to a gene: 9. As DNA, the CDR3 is TGCGCCAGCGCAGGGGGCCGCGACGGTTCACCCCTCCACTTT. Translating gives CASAGGRDGSPLHF.

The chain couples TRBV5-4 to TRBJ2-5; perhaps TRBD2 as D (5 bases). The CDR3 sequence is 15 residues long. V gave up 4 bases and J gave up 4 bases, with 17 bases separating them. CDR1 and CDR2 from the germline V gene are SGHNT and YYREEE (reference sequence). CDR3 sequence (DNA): TGTGCCAGCAGCCCCCAGTTGGCCGCGGGAGAGACCCAGTACTTC. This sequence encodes CASSPQLAAGETQYF.

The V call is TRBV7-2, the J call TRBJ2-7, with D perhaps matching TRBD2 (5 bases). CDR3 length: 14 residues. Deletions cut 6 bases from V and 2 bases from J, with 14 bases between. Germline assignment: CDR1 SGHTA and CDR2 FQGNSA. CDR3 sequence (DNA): TGTGCCAGCAGGCCCGGGATATGGGCCTACGAGCAGTACTTC. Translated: CASRPGIWAYEQYF.

CDR3 sequence reads: CASSLVSAGGFLKPPQVNEQFF. In DNA form, the CDR3 reads TGCGCCAGCAGCTTGGTTTCTGCGGGAGGTTTTCTAAAACCACCGCAAGTGAATGAGCAGTTCTTC. The J gene is TRBJ2-1, the V gene TRBV5-1; 8 bases fit TRBD2. The V gene end was trimmed by 0 bases and the J gene end by 7 bases; junction bases not matched to a gene: 27. The CDR3 has 22 residues. Looked up from germline, CDR1 is SGHRS and CDR2 is YFSETQ.

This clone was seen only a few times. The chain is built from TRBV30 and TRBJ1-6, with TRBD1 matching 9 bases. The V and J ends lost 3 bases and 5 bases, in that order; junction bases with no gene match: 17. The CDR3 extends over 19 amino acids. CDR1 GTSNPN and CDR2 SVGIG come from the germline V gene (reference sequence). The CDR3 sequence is CAWRPHFRDRVSDNSPLHF. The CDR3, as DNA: TGTGCCTGGAGGCCCCACTTTCGGGACAGGGTTTCCGATAATTCACCCCTCCACTTT.

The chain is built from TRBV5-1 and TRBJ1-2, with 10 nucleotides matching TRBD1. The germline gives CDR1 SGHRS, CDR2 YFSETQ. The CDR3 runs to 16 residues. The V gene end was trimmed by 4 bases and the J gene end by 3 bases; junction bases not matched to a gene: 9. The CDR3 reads CASSPSTGGRDYGYTF. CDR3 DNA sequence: TGCGCCAGCAGCCCATCGACAGGGGGCCGGGACTATGGCTACACCTTC.

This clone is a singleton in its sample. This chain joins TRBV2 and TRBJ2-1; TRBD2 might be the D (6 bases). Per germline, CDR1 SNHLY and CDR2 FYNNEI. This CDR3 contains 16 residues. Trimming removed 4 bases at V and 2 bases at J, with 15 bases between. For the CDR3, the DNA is TGTGCCAGCAGTGCAACGACGGGGGTTCCCTACAATGAGCAGTTCTTC. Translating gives CASSATTGVPYNEQFF.

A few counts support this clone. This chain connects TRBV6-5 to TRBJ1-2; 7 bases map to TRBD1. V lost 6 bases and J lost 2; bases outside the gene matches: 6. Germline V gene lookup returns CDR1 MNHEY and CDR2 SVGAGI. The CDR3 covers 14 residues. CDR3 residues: CASRGTARNYGYTF. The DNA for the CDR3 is TGTGCCAGCAGGGGGACAGCAAGGAACTATGGCTACACCTTC.

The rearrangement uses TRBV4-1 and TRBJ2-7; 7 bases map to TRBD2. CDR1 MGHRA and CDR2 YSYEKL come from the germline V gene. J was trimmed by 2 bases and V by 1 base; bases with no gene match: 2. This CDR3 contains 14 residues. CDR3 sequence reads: CASSQGRGTYEQYF. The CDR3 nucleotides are TGCGCCAGCAGCCAAGGGCGGGGGACCTACGAGCAGTACTTC.

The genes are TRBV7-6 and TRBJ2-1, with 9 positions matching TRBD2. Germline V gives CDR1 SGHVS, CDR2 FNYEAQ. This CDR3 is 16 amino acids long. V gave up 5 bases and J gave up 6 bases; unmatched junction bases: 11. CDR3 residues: CASSPPTSGLPNEQFF. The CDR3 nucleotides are TGTGCCAGCAGCCCACCGACTAGCGGTCTGCCCAATGAGCAGTTCTTC. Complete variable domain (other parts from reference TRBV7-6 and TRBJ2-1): GAGVSQSPRYKVTKRGQDVALRCDPISGHVSLYWYRQALGQGPEFLTYFNYEAQQDKSGLPNDRFSAERPEGSISTLTIQRTEQRDSAMYRCASSPPTSGLPNEQFFGPGTRLTVL.

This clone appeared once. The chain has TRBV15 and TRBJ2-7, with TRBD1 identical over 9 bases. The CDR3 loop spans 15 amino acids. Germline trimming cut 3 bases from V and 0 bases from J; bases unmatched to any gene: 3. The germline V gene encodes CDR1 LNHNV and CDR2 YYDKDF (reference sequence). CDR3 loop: CATSRGQGSSYEQYF. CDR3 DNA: TGTGCCACCAGCAGGGGACAGGGAAGCTCCTACGAGCAGTACTTC.

The CDR3 loop reads CASSQAGPPSYTQYF. The CDR3 region has the DNA TGTGCCAGCAGCCAAGCTGGCCCTCCCTCATATACGCAGTATTTT. V is TRBV14 and J is TRBJ2-3; D ambiguous. The length of the CDR3 is 15 residues. With 1 base removed from V and 7 bases from J, the gap between germline ends came to 15 bases. Germline V lookup: CDR1 SGHDN, CDR2 FVKESK. Combining the CDR3 with reference TRBV14 and TRBJ2-3 gives the whole variable domain EAGVTQFPSHSVIEKGQTVTLRCDPISGHDNLYWYRRVMGKEIKFLLHFVKESKQDESGMPNNRFLAERTGGTYSTLKVQPAELEDSGVYFCASSQAGPPSYTQYFGPGTRLTVL.

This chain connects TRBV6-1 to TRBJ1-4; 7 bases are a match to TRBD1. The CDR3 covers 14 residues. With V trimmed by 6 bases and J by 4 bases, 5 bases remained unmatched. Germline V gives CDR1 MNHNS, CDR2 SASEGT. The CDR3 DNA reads TGTGCCAGCAGGGTGACAGGGCTTAATGAAAAACTGTTTTTT. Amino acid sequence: CASRVTGLNEKLFF.

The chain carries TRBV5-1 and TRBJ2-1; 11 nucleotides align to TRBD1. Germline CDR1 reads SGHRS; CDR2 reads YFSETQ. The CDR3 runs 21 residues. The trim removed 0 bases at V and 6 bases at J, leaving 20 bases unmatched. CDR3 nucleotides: TGCGCCAGCAGCTTGGGGAGGTGGACAGGGGGCCTACTAGCGGATATCAATGAGCAGTTCTTC. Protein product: CASSLGRWTGGLLADINEQFF.

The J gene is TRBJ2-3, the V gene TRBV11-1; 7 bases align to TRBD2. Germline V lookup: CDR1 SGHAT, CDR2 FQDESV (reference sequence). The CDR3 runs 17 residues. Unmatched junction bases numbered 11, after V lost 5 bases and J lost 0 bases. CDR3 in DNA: TGTGCCAGCAGCCCACCCACGGGGCGGGGGAGCACAGATACGCAGTATTTT. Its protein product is CASSPPTGRGSTDTQYF. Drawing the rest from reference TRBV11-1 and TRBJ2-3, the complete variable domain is EAEVAQSPRYKITEKSQAVAFWCDPISGHATLYWYRQILGQGPELLVQFQDESVVDDSQLPKDRFSAERLKGVDSTLKIQPAELGDSAMYLCASSPPTGRGSTDTQYFGPGTRLTVL.